What follows are 13 T cell receptor beta chains derived from one specimen sequenced in a study of T-cell memory formation after mild COVID-19. From the 5' RACE reads, TCRdb called clonotypes with MiXCR, one entry per CDR3 protein. The sample lists fewer than 110,000 distinct CDR3 sequences; around 14% were seen once. Source material: PBMCs or a T cell subset sorted from them (not recorded which). The source is a man younger than 30 who had mild COVID-19 (a few samples of this study predate the infection). Cell type and time point are not known.

The chain combines TRBV4-1 with TRBJ2-3; D gene unclear. This CDR3 has 15 amino acids. With 1 base removed from V and 3 bases from J, the gap between germline ends came to 11 bases. CDR1 and CDR2 from the germline V gene are MGHRA and YSYEKL. The CDR3 coding sequence is TGCGCCAGCAGCCAAGGAAATATCGGGACAGATACGCAGTATTTT. Translation gives CASSQGNIGTDTQYF.

Points on this clonotype: A read error may explain this, as a much larger clone is one base away. This chain joins TRBV7-3 and TRBJ2-5; D is possibly TRBD2 (6 bases). Germline V lookup: CDR1 SGHTA, CDR2 FQGTGA. V was clipped by 5 bases and J by 3 bases, with 7 bases between them. The CDR3 is made up of 12 amino acids. DNA for the CDR3: TGTGCCAGCAGCGGGGGGAAAGAGACCCAGTACTTC. Amino acid sequence: CASSGGKETQYF.

This clonotype was seen only a few times. This chain's CDR3 is CASSLAPGGDTQYF. The CDR3 region has the DNA TGTGCCAGCAGCTTAGCCCCGGGCGGGGATACGCAGTATTTT. This sequence joins TRBV7-2 and TRBJ2-3; TRBD2 might be the D (5 bases). The V and J ends lost 0 bases and 6 bases respectively, with 10 bases between them. The CDR3 is 14 residues long. CDR1 and CDR2 (germline): SGHTA, FQGNSA.

The rearrangement links TRBV4-1 to TRBJ2-5; TRBD2 might be the D (6 bases). The V end was cut by 7 bases, the J end by 5 bases, with 23 bases between. This CDR3 region has 16 residues. Germline V gives CDR1 MGHRA, CDR2 YSYEKL. DNA of the CDR3: TGCGCCAGCAACCCTGGCGGGGTCGCTTTGGAGGAGACCCAGTACTTC. This gives the protein CASNPGGVALEETQYF.

The chain links TRBV20-1 to TRBJ2-2, with no clear D. Trimming pared 3 bases from V and 5 bases from J, leaving 10 bases between. The germline gives CDR1 DFQATT, CDR2 SNEGSKA (reference sequence). This CDR3 spans 13 amino acids. In nucleotides, the CDR3 is TGCAGTGCTAGGGTGCTGGATACCGGGGAGCTGTTTTTT. Protein sequence: CSARVLDTGELFF.

The CDR3 bases are TGTGCCAGCAGCCTGCGGACTAGCGCAGATACGCAGTATTTT. This sequence encodes CASSLRTSADTQYF. The rearrangement uses TRBV9 and TRBJ2-3; 9 bases are a match to TRBD2. Per the germline V gene, CDR1 is SGDLS and CDR2 is YYNGEE. CDR3 length: 14 residues. V lost 4 bases to trimming and J lost 4 bases; unmatched junction nucleotides: 4. Full variable domain (remainder filled in from reference TRBV9 and TRBJ2-3): DSGVTQTPKHLITATGQRVTLRCSPRSGDLSVYWYQQSLDQGLQFLIQYYNGEERAKGNILERFSAQQFPDLHSELNLSSLELGDSALYFCASSLRTSADTQYFGPGTRLTVL.

The chain is built from TRBV25-1 and TRBJ2-2, with 10 bases identical to TRBD1. The ends lost 4 bases at V and 3 bases at J; junction bases unmatched: 8. Germline V gene lookup returns CDR1 MGHDK and CDR2 SYGVNS. The CDR3 runs 17 residues. The CDR3 reads CASSGTSGQGDTGELFF. In nucleotides, the CDR3 is TGTGCCAGCAGTGGAACCTCAGGACAGGGGGACACCGGGGAGCTGTTTTTT.

The chain is built from TRBV12-3 or TRBV12-4 and TRBJ1-5; 7 bases are a match to TRBD1. This CDR3 has 14 residues. Trimming at V came to 5 bases and at J to 6 bases, leaving 7 bases not matched to a gene. This CDR3 reads CASSMTGTGQPQHF. The DNA of the CDR3 is TGTGCCAGCAGTATGACAGGGACCGGTCAGCCCCAGCATTTT.

J is TRBJ1-4 and V is TRBV6-5; D ambiguous. Germline CDR1 reads MNHEY; CDR2 reads SVGAGI. The CDR3 runs to 15 residues. V lost 0 bases and J lost 4, with 9 bases in between. Here the CDR3 DNA reads TGTGCCAGCAGTTACTCGAAACGGGTTAATGAAAAACTGTTTTTT. Encoded protein: CASSYSKRVNEKLFF.

This clonotype was detected only a few times. The rearrangement joins TRBV6-2 or TRBV6-3 to TRBJ1-5; TRBD1 agrees at 8 bases. CDR1 is MNHEY and CDR2 is SVGEGT in the germline V gene. This CDR3 is built from 15 residues. Trimming cost V 2 bases and J 5 bases; bases outside gene matches: 5. The CDR3 protein is CASSYDHRGYQPQHF. CDR3 coding DNA: TGTGCCAGCAGTTACGATCACAGGGGGTATCAGCCCCAGCATTTT.

There are a few counts of this clonotype. This sequence joins TRBV5-1 and TRBJ2-7, with D possibly TRBD1 on 6 matching bases. The CDR3 length is 15 residues. V shed 4 bases and J shed 3 bases, with 17 bases lying between them. Germline CDR1 reads SGHRS; CDR2 reads YFSETQ. The CDR3 is CASSQPALRGYEQYV. The CDR3 DNA sequence: TGCGCCAGCAGCCAGCCCGCCCTCAGGGGCTACGAGCAGTACGTC.

Only a few counts were recorded for this clonotype. The chain's CDR3 is CASSSRPQTDQETQYF. The CDR3 bases are TGTGCCAGCAGCTCCCGGCCGCAAACGGACCAAGAGACCCAGTACTTC. The rearrangement links TRBV7-9 to TRBJ2-5, with unresolved D. Germline V CDR1 and CDR2: SEHNR, FQNEAQ (reference sequence). The CDR3 consists of 16 residues. Trimming pared 4 bases from V and 0 bases from J, leaving 15 bases between.

This clonotype was counted only a few times. V gene TRBV29-1 combines with J gene TRBJ2-2; weak D call: TRBD2 (5 bases). Germline CDR1 SQVTM, CDR2 ANQGSEA. Trimming took 3 bases from V and 4 from J, leaving 12 bases between them. The CDR3 extends over 14 amino acids. The CDR3 here is CSVDDGLGTGELFF. CDR3 sequence (DNA): TGCAGCGTTGACGATGGACTGGGCACCGGGGAGCTGTTTTTT.